This T cell receptor beta chain was documented in a study of neurological immune-mediated disorders. Broader study findings: Among 34 multiple sclerosis patients, phylogenetic grouping put the repertoires of 18 into a single related-CDR3 cluster, a possible signature.

For this clonotype: Its target is unknown.

TCRdb ran MiXCR on the 5' RACE reads and lists one entry per CDR3 protein. The table lists roughly 62,000 distinct CDR3 sequences, around 4.8% of them singletons. Trimming shortened V by 3 bases and J by 7 bases, and 10 bases separated the two germline ends. This CDR3 contains 13 residues. Per germline, CDR1 SEHNR and CDR2 FQNEAQ (reference sequence). The receptor was isolated from a woman between 50 and 59 years old with multiple sclerosis. The rearrangement joins TRBV7-9 to TRBJ2-1; D unresolved. Sequenced sample: PBMCs. This CDR3 is CASSFAPGNEQFF. CDR3 sequence (DNA): TGTGCCAGCAGCTTTGCGCCCGGGAATGAGCAGTTCTTC.